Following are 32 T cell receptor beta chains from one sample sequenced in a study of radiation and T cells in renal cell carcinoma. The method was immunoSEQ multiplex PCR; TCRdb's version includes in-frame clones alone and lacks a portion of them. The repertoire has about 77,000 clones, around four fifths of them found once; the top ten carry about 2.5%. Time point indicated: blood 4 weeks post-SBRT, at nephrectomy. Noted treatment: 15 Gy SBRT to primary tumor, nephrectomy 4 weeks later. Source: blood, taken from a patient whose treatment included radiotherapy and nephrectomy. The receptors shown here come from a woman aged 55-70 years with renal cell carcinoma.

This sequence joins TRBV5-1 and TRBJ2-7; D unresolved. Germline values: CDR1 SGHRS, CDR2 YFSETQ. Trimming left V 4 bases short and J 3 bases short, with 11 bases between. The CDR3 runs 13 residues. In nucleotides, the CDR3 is TGCGCCAGCAGCCGCCCGGATGACTACGAGCAGTACTTC. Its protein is CASSRPDDYEQYF.

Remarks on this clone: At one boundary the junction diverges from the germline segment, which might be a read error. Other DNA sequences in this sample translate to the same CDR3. The CDR3 DNA is TGTGCCAGTAGTTTTAGCGGGCCAAACAATGAGCAGTTCTTC. Translating it yields CASSFSGPNNEQFF. The gene calls are TRBV27 and TRBJ2-1, with TRBD2 matching over 7 bases. This CDR3 has 14 amino acids. The germline gives CDR1 MNHEY, CDR2 SMNVEV (reference sequence).

The CDR3 protein is CASSLETGGPNTEAFF. The CDR3 DNA follows: TGTGCCAGCAGCTTAGAGACAGGGGGCCCGAACACTGAAGCTTTCTTT. V usage is TRBV7-9 and J usage is TRBJ1-1; 10 bases agree with TRBD1. Germline CDR1 and CDR2: SEHNR and FQNEAQ (reference sequence). This CDR3 is built from 16 residues. V gave up 1 base and J gave up 1 base; unmatched junction bases: 3. Complete variable domain (other parts from reference TRBV7-9 and TRBJ1-1): DTGVSQNPRHKITKRGQNVTFRCDPISEHNRLYWYRQTLGQGPEFLTYFQNEAQLEKSRLLSDRFSAERPKGSFSTLEIQRTEQGDSAMYLCASSLETGGPNTEAFFGQGTRLTVV.

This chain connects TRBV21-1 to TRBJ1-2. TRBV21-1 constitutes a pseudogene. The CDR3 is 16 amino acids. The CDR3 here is CAIVFHRTSVNYGYTF. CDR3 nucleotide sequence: TGTGCCATCGTCTTCCATCGGACGTCGGTTAACTATGGCTACACCTTC.

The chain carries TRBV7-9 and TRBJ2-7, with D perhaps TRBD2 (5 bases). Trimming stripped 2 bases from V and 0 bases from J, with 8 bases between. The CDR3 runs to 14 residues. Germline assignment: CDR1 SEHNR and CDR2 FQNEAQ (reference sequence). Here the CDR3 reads CASSLNGVSYEQYF. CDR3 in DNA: TGTGCCAGCAGCTTAAACGGGGTCTCCTACGAGCAGTACTTC.

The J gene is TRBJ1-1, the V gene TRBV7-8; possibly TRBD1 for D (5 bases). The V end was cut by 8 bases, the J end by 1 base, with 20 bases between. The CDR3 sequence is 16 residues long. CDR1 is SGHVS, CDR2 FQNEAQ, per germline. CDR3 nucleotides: TGTGCCAGCCGAAAGAGGGCAGGGTTGGGGAACACTGAAGCTTTCTTT. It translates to CASRKRAGLGNTEAFF. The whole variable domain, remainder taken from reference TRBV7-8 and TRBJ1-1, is GAGVSQSPRYKVAKRGQDVALRCDPISGHVSLFWYQQALGQGPEFLTYFQNEAQLDKSGLPSDRFFAERPEGSVSTLKIQRTQQEDSAVYLCASRKRAGLGNTEAFFGQGTRLTVV.

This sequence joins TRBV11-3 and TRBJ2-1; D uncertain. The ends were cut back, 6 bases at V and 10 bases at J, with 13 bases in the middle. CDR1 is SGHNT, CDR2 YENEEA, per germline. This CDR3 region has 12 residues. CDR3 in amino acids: CASSGPLFEQFF. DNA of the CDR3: TGTGCCAGCAGTGGGCCTCTCTTCGAGCAGTTCTTC.

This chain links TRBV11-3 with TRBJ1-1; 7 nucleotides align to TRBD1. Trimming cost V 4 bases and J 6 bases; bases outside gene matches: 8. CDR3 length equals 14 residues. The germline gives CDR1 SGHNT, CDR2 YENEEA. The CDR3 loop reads CASSSGPDRAEAFF. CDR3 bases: TGTGCCAGCAGCTCCGGACCCGACAGGGCTGAAGCTTTCTTT.

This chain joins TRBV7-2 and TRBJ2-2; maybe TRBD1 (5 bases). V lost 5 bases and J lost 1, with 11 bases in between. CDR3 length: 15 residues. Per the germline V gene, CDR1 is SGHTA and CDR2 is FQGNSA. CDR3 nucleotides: TGTGCCAGCAGCAAATTCGACAGGAACACCGGGGAGCTGTTTTTT. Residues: CASSKFDRNTGELFF.

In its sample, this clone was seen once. The CDR3: CAINWGPYGYTF. CDR3 DNA: TGTGCCATCAACTGGGGCCCCTATGGCTACACCTTC. The rearrangement uses TRBV10-3 and TRBJ1-2, with a weak D call TRBD1 (5 bases). Looked up from germline, CDR1 is ENHRY and CDR2 is SYGVKD. The CDR3 length is 12 residues. The germline V and J ends were trimmed by 7 bases and 4 bases, with 10 bases remaining between them.

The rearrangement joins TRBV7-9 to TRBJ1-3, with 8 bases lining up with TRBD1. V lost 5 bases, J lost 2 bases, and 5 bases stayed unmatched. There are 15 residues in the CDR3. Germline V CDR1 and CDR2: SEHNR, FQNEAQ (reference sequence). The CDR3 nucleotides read TGTGCCAGCAGCCCCCAGGGGGCGGCTGGAAACACCATATATTTT. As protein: CASSPQGAAGNTIYF.

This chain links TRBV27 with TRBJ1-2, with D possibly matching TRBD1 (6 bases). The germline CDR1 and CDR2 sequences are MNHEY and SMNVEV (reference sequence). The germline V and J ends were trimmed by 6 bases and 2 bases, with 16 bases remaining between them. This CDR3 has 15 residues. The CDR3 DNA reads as TGTGCCAGCAGCCCTGTTGAGGGGACAAACTATGGCTACACCTTC. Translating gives CASSPVEGTNYGYTF.

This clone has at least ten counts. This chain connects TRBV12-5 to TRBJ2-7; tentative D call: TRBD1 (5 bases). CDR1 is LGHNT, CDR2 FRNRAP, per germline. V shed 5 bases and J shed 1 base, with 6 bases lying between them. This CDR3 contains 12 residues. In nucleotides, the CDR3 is TGTGCTAGTGGTGACAGTTCCTACGAGCAGTACTTC. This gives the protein CASGDSSYEQYF.

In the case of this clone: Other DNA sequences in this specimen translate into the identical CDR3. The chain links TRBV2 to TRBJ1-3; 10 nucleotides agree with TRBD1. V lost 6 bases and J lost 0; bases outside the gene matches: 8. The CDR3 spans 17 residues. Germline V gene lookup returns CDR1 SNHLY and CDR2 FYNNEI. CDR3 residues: CASSRRQGASSGNTIYF. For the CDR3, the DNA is TGTGCCAGCAGCCGACGACAGGGGGCCAGCTCTGGAAACACCATATATTTT.

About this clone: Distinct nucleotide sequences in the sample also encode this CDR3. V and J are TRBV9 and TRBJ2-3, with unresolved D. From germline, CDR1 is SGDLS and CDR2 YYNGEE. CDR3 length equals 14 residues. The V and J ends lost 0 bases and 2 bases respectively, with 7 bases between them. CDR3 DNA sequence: TGTGCCAGCAGCGTAGATGGGGTCACAGATACGCAGTATTTT. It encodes CASSVDGVTDTQYF.

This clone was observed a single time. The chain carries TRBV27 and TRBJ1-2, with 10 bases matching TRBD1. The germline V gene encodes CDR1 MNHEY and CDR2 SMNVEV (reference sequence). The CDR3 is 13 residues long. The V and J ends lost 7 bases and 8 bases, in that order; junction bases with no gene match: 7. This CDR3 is CASKRQGASGYTF. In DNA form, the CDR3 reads TGTGCCAGCAAGCGACAGGGGGCTTCCGGCTACACCTTC.

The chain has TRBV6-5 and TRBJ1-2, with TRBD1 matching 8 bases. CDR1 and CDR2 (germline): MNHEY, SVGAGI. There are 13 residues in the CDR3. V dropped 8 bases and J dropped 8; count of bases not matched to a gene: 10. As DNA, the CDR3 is TGTGCCAGCCTAAGGAACAGGGGGGAAGGCTACACCTTC. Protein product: CASLRNRGEGYTF.

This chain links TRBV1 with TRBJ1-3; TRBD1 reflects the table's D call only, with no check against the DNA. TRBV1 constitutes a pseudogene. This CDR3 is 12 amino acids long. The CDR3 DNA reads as TGCTGCTCCCCAGGGGCTGGAAACACCATATATTTT. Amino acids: CCSPGAGNTIYF.

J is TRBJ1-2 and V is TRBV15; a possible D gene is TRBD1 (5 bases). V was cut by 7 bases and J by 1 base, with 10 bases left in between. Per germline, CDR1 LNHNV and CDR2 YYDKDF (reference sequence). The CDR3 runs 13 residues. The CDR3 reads CATTPGRNYGYTF. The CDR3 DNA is TGTGCCACCACCCCGGGACGTAACTATGGCTACACCTTC.

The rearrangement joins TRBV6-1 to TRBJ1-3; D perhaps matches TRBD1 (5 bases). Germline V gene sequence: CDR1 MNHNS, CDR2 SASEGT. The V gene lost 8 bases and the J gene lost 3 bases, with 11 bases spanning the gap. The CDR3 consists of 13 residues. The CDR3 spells CASGAGGGNTIYF. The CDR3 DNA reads TGTGCCAGCGGGGCAGGAGGTGGAAACACCATATATTTT.

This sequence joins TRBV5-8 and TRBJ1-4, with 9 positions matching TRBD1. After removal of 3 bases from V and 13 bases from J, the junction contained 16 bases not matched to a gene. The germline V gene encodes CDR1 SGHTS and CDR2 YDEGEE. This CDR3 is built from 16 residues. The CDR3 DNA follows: TGTGCCAGCAGCTGGGAACCGGGACAGGGACCTCGGGGACTGTTTTTT. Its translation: CASSWEPGQGPRGLFF. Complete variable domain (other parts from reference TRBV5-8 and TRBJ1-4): EAGVTQSPTHLIKTRGQQATLRCSPISGHTSVYWYQQALGLGLQFLLWYDEGEERNRGNFPPRFSGRQFPNYSSELNVNALELEDSALYLCASSWEPGQGPRGLFFGSGTQLSVL.

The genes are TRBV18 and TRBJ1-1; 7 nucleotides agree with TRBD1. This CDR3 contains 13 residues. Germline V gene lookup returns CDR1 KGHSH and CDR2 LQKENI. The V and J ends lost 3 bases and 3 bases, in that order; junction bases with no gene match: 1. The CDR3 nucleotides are TGTGCCAGCTCACCGGACAGGTACACTGAAGCTTTCTTT. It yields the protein CASSPDRYTEAFF.

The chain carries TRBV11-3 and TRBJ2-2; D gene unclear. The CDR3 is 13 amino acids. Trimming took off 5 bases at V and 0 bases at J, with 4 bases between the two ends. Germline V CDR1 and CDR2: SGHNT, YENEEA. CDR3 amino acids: CASSLTNTGELFF. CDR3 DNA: TGTGCCAGCAGCCTAACGAACACCGGGGAGCTGTTTTTT.

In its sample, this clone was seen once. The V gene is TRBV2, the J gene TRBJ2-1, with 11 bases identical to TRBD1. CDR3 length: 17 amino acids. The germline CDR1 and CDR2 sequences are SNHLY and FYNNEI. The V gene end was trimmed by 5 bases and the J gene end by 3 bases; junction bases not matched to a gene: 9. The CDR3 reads CASSPDRGLGNYNEQFF. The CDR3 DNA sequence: TGTGCCAGCAGTCCGGACAGGGGGCTAGGTAACTACAATGAGCAGTTCTTC.

CDR3 amino acids: CASSILAGSSYNEQFF. CDR3 in DNA: TGTGCCAGTAGTATACTAGCGGGGTCCTCCTACAATGAGCAGTTCTTC. This chain uses TRBV19 with TRBJ2-1; TRBD2 aligns across 9 bases. The germline V gene has CDR1 LNHDA and CDR2 SQIVND (reference sequence). The junction had 2 bases not matched to a gene; V was cut back by 2 bases and J by 0 bases. The CDR3 runs 16 residues.

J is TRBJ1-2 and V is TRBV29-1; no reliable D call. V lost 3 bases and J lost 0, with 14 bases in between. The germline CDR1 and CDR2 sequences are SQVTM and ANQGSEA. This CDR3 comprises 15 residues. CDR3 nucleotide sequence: TGCAGCGTTGAGCGGGAACCAAGAACTAACTATGGCTACACCTTC. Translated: CSVEREPRTNYGYTF.

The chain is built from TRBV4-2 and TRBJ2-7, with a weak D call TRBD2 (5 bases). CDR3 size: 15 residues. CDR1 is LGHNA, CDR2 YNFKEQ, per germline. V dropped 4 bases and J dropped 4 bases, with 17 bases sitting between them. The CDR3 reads CASSPQDGREYEQYF. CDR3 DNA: TGTGCCAGCAGCCCACAAGACGGTCGGGAATACGAGCAGTACTTC.

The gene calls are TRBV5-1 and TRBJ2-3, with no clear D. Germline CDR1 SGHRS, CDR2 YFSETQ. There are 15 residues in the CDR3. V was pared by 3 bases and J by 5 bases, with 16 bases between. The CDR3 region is CASSSFLGKGDTQYF. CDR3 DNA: TGCGCCAGCAGCTCGTTCTTGGGGAAGGGAGATACGCAGTATTTT.

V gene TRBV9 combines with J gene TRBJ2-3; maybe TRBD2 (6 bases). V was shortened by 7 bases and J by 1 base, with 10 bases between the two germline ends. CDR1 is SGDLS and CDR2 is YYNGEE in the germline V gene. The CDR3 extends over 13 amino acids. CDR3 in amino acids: CASEASGTDTQYF. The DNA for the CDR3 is TGTGCCAGCGAGGCTAGCGGCACAGATACGCAGTATTTT.

The CDR3, as DNA: TGTGCCAGCAGCTCGGGATTTTCACCCCTCCACTTT. It translates to CASSSGFSPLHF. V gene TRBV11-3 combines with J gene TRBJ1-6; D call uncertain. The germline V gene has CDR1 SGHNT and CDR2 YENEEA. The V end was cut by 4 bases, the J end by 9 bases, with 7 bases between. This CDR3 spans 12 amino acids.

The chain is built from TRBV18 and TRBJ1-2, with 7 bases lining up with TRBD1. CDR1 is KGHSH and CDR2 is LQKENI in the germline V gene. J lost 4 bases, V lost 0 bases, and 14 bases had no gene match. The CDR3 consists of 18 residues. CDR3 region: CASSPPRNRDSYSYGYTF. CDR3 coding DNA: TGTGCCAGCTCACCACCGCGGAATCGGGACAGCTATTCCTATGGCTACACCTTC.

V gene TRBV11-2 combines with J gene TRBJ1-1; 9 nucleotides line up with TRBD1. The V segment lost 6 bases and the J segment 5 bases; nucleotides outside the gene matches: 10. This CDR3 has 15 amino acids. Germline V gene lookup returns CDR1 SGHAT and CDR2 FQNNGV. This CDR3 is CASSPVRGTGTEAFF. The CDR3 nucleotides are TGTGCCAGCAGTCCTGTTAGGGGGACAGGGACTGAAGCTTTCTTT.